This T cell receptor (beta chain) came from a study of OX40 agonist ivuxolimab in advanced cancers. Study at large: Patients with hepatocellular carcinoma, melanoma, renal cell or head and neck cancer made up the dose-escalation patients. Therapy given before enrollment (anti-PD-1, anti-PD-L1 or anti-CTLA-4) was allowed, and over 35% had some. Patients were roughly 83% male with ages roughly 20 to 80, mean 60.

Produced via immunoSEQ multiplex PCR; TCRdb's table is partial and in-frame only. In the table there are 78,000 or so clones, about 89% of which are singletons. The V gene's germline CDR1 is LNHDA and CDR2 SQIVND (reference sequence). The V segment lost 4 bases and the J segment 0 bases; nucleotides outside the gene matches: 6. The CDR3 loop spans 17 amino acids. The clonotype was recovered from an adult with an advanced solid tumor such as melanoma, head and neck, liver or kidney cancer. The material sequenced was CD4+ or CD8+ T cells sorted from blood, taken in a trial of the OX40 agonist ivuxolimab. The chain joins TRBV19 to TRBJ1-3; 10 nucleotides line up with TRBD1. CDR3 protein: CASSSSGTGASGNTIYF. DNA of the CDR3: TGTGCCAGTAGTAGCTCCGGGACAGGGGCCTCTGGAAACACCATATATTTT.